These 9 T cell receptor beta chains originate from one sample sequenced in a study of breast tumors, draining lymph nodes, adjacent tissues. TCRdb re-called the multiplex PCR reads through MiXCR, storing one row per CDR3 protein. This table has roughly 80,000 distinct CDR3 sequences, roughly 19% appearing once. The lymph nodes were axillary draining lymph nodes from breast cancer patients. Input material: axillary lymph node tissue. The receptors shown here come from a female donor with breast cancer. Some clones in this sample may be carry-over from other donors' samples.

CDR3 in amino acids: CSVVVGTNTEAFF. As DNA, the CDR3 is TGCAGCGTTGTTGTGGGGACGAACACTGAAGCTTTCTTT. The rearrangement links TRBV29-1 to TRBJ1-1, with TRBD1 as a possible D gene (5 bases). Germline V CDR1 and CDR2: SQVTM, ANQGSEA. V lost 4 bases and J 1 base, leaving 10 bases between the germline ends. The CDR3 runs 13 residues.

CDR3 in DNA: TGTGCCAGCAGTTTCTCCGGGAGCACTGAAGCTTTCTTT. Residues: CASSFSGSTEAFF. The chain employs TRBV12-3 or TRBV12-4 and TRBJ1-1; D is undetermined. The ends were cut back, 3 bases at V and 4 bases at J, with 9 bases in the middle. This CDR3 comprises 13 residues.

Note on this clonotype: A read error may explain this, as a much larger clone is one base away. This chain links TRBV7-2 with TRBJ1-4, with unresolved D. Germline CDR1 and CDR2: SGHTA and FQGNSA. The CDR3 loop spans 15 amino acids. The CDR3 is CASSLGLATNEKPFF. The CDR3 bases are TGTGCCAGCAGCTTAGGTCTGGCAACTAATGAAAAACCGTTTTTT.

This clonotype was seen ten or more times. The rearrangement uses TRBV14 and TRBJ2-3; D remains unclear. V lost 0 bases to trimming and J lost 1 base, with 5 bases between them. The CDR3 runs 14 residues. From germline, CDR1 is SGHDN and CDR2 FVKESK. Written as DNA, the CDR3 is TGTGCCAGCAGCCAAGATTGGGGCACAGATACGCAGTATTTT. This translates into CASSQDWGTDTQYF.

The chain uses TRBV12-3 or TRBV12-4 and TRBJ2-1, with 7 bases fitting TRBD2. V shed 2 bases and J 2 bases; nucleotides not matched to a gene: 3. This CDR3 comprises 15 residues. CDR3: CASSLSGGTYNEQFF. The CDR3 bases are TGTGCCAGCAGTTTATCGGGAGGAACCTACAATGAGCAGTTCTTC.

The chain recombines TRBV12-5 with TRBJ2-1, with D perhaps matching TRBD1 or TRBD2 (6 bases each). Germline assignment: CDR1 LGHNT and CDR2 FRNRAP. CDR3 length: 21 residues. Between the trimmed V and J ends, which lost 2 bases and 5 bases, there was a span of 31 bases. The CDR3 DNA is TGTGCTAGTGGTTTGTACCGGAGGGGGATTCTACTCGGACCCTTCCACAATGAGCAGTTCTTC. Its translation is CASGLYRRGILLGPFHNEQFF.

This clonotype has a count of ten or more. The rearrangement joins TRBV24-1 to TRBJ1-4; 9 nucleotides align to TRBD1. The CDR3 contains 16 residues. Trimming at V came to 3 bases and at J to 5 bases, leaving 6 bases not matched to a gene. Germline CDR1 and CDR2: KGHDR and SFDVKD. CDR3 region: CATSDHTGGTNEKLFF. The CDR3 nucleotides read TGTGCCACCAGTGATCATACAGGGGGCACAAATGAAAAACTGTTTTTT.

This clonotype occurred many times. The rearrangement joins TRBV10-1 to TRBJ2-3, with 14 bases lining up with TRBD2. The CDR3 consists of 18 residues. The J segment lost 5 bases and the V segment lost 0 bases, leaving 7 bases of the junction unmatched. Germline lookup yields CDR1 WNHNN and CDR2 SYGVQD (reference sequence). CDR3 sequence (DNA): TGCGCCAGCAGTGAGTCGATTTTCGGGACTAGCGGGAGAGATACGCAGTATTTT. It codes for CASSESIFGTSGRDTQYF.

This clonotype was counted at least ten times. The V and J genes are TRBV13 and TRBJ2-1; 7 nucleotides align to TRBD2. The CDR3 sequence is 16 residues long. Germline CDR1 is PRHDT and CDR2 is FYEKMQ (reference sequence). The junction had 15 bases not matched to a gene; V was cut back by 5 bases and J by 8 bases. The CDR3 reads CASSPLTWREKDEQFF. The CDR3 coding sequence is TGTGCCAGCAGCCCATTAACCTGGCGGGAGAAGGATGAGCAGTTCTTC.